The clone carrying this T cell receptor (beta chain) came up a few times. Its specificity is unknown. This specimen belongs to a study of response to subunit inactivated influenza vaccine. Broader study findings: It was suggested by the authors that few new T cells are recruited by each seasonal influenza vaccination.

One entry per CDR3 protein results from TCRdb running MiXCR on the RT-PCR reads. This sample has 600,000 to 850,000 distinct CDR3 sequences, with 12% to 15% found just once. This CDR3 comprises 17 residues. The V gene's germline CDR1 is SGHRS and CDR2 YFSETQ. Trimming took 4 bases from V and 1 from J; bases not matched to a gene: 9. This material consisted of PBMCs from blood, taken less than 15 days before vaccination. The TCR sequence derives from a man aged 50 or older who received an inactivated influenza vaccine. The chain joins TRBV5-1 to TRBJ2-1; 9 nucleotides line up with TRBD2. The CDR3 DNA reads as TGCGCCAGCAGCCCCGGGAGTAGCGGGGGATCCTACAATGAGCAGTTCTTC. Protein: CASSPGSSGGSYNEQFF. Looking up the rest from reference TRBV5-1 and TRBJ2-1 gives the full variable domain: KAGVTQTPRYLIKTRGQQVTLSCSPISGHRSVSWYQQTPGQGLQFLFEYFSETQRNKGNFPGRFSGRQFSNSRSEMNVSTLELGDSALYLCASSPGSSGGSYNEQFFGPGTRLTVL.